The source of this T cell receptor (beta chain) is a study of blood T cell repertoires in COVID-19. The overall study: There were acute and convalescent COVID-19 samples, and they came from the United States, Italy and Spain. Sample material is recorded as cDNA or gDNA derived from T cells, B-cell-depleted T cells, or PBMCs.

This CDR3 region has 14 residues. The V and J ends lost 1 base and 8 bases respectively, with 11 bases between them. CDR1 is SEHNR and CDR2 is FQNEAQ in the germline V gene (reference sequence). As originally analysed: Estimated nucleated cell counts came from reference gene primer amplification. The protocol was immunoSEQ multiplex PCR, while the TCRdb copy is restricted to in-frame clones and leaves out a portion. V and J calls and clone size are copied from that table; D and trimming were computed from the DNA. In the table there are 200,000 to 250,000 clones, 85% to 90% of which are singletons. The TCR sequence derives from a man aged 50 to 60 with acute or convalescent COVID-19. The sequencing input was peripheral blood. The gene calls are TRBV7-9 and TRBJ1-4, with D perhaps matching TRBD1 (5 bases). CDR3 protein: CASSLEAGREKLFF. In DNA form, the CDR3 reads TGTGCCAGCAGCTTAGAGGCGGGGCGAGAAAAACTGTTTTTT.